This record covers a single T cell receptor beta chain. The CDR3 is made up of 14 amino acids. V lost 2 bases, J lost 3 bases, and 11 bases lay in between. The V gene's germline CDR1 is MGHRA and CDR2 YSYEKL. The table came from immunoSEQ multiplex PCR; TCRdb's copy has only in-frame clones and leaves some out. The sample lists roughly 190,000 clones, roughly nine tenths occurring once. This sample is part of a study of blood T cell repertoires in COVID-19. The chain has TRBV4-1 and TRBJ2-7, with a tentative D call TRBD1 (5 bases). The sequenced material came from peripheral blood. This receptor was taken from a woman aged 55 to 70 with COVID-19, enrolled during active disease. CDR3 region: CASSQIQGFYEQYF. CDR3 in DNA: TGCGCCAGCAGCCAAATCCAGGGTTTCTACGAGCAGTACTTC.